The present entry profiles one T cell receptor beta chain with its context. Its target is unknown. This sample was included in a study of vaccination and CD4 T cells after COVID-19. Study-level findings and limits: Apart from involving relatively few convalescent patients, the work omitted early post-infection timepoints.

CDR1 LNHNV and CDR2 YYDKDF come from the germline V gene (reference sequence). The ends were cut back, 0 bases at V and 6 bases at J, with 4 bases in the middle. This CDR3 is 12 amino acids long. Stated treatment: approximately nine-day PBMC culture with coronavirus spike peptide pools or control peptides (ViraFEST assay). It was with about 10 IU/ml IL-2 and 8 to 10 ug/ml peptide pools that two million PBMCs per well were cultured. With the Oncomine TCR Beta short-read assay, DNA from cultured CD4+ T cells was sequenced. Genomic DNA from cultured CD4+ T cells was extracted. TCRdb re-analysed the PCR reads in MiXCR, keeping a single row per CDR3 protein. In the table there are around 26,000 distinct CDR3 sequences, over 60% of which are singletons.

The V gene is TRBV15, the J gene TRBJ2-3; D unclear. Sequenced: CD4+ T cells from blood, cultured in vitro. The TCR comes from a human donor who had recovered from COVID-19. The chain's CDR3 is CATSRDWDTQYF. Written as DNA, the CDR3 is TGTGCCACCAGCAGAGACTGGGATACGCAGTATTTT. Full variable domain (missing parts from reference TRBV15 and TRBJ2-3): DAMVIQNPRYQVTQFGKPVTLSCSQTLNHNVMYWYQQKSSQAPKLLFHYYDKDFNNEADTPDNFQSRRPNTSFCFLDIRSPGLGDTAMYLCATSRDWDTQYFGPGTRLTVL.